The 8 T cell receptor beta chains listed next were all sequenced from one sample in a study of T cell repertoires in cytomegalovirus infection (dated by TCRdb to about 2019). TCRdb lists the instrument as Illumina HiSeq 1500. Clones were called with MiXCR by TCRdb after fastp trimmed the public reads at Q25, and only in-frame beta chains were retained. Each entry merges the rows of one CDR3 protein and shows their most common DNA and genes. The sample table records 300,000 to 400,000 distinct CDR3 sequences; more than 8% of these occur just once. 3.5% to 4.5% of the sample goes to the ten largest clones. What was sequenced was PBMCs. The receptors come from a human donor in good health (CMV status not recorded). Some clones in this sample may be carry-over from other donors' samples.

This clonotype came up many times. The CDR3 DNA sequence: TGTGCCAGCAGCTCCCGGGGAGCCGTAAACACTGAAGCTTTCTTT. Its protein product is CASSSRGAVNTEAFF. The chain has TRBV7-8 and TRBJ1-1; D uncertain. This CDR3 region has 15 residues. The germline V gene encodes CDR1 SGHVS and CDR2 FQNEAQ. Trimming left V 4 bases short and J 2 bases short, with 14 bases between.

In this sample, this clonotype turned up many times. This rearrangement joins TRBV7-9 to TRBJ2-1, with 11 nucleotides matching TRBD2. J was trimmed by 0 bases and V by 5 bases; bases with no gene match: 3. In germline, CDR1 is SEHNR, CDR2 FQNEAQ (reference sequence). CDR3 length: 16 residues. The CDR3 DNA is TGTGCCAGCAGCGGGACTAGCGGTAGCTCCTACAATGAGCAGTTCTTC. Amino acid sequence: CASSGTSGSSYNEQFF. Looking up the rest from reference TRBV7-9 and TRBJ2-1 gives the full variable domain: DTGVSQNPRHKITKRGQNVTFRCDPISEHNRLYWYRQTLGQGPEFLTYFQNEAQLEKSRLLSDRFSAERPKGSFSTLEIQRTEQGDSAMYLCASSGTSGSSYNEQFFGPGTRLTVL.

This clonotype was counted between two and nine times. The rearrangement joins TRBV19 to TRBJ1-5; possibly TRBD1 for D (6 bases). This CDR3 region has 14 residues. V lost 7 bases and J 9 bases, leaving 19 bases between the germline ends. CDR1 is LNHDA, CDR2 SQIVND, per germline (reference sequence). The CDR3 is CASKGVGGPTPQHF. The CDR3 DNA follows: TGTGCCAGTAAGGGGGTTGGCGGCCCTACGCCCCAGCATTTT.

This clonotype was recorded at least ten times. The chain joins TRBV7-2 to TRBJ2-7; TRBD1 matches at 7 bases. This CDR3 contains 14 residues. V shed 6 bases and J 4 bases; nucleotides not matched to a gene: 9. From germline, CDR1 is SGHTA and CDR2 FQGNSA. The CDR3 here is CASSPGTALYEQYF. CDR3 bases: TGTGCCAGCAGTCCCGGGACAGCCTTATACGAGCAGTACTTC.

CDR3 DNA: TGCAGTGCTAGTCTAGGGGTTCGCTTCTACGAGCAGTACTTC. Translated, it gives CSASLGVRFYEQYF. This chain uses TRBV20-1 with TRBJ2-7; D may be TRBD1 (5 bases). From germline, CDR1 is DFQATT and CDR2 SNEGSKA (reference sequence). The V and J ends lost 3 bases and 3 bases respectively, with 15 bases between them. The CDR3 length is 14 residues.

CDR3 DNA: TGTGCCAGCGGGACTAGCGGGTACACCGGGGAGCTGTTTTTT. Residues: CASGTSGYTGELFF. The rearrangement joins TRBV19 to TRBJ2-2; 12 bases line up with TRBD2. The ends lost 9 bases at V and 3 bases at J; junction bases unmatched: 2. The CDR3 covers 14 residues. Germline loops: CDR1 LNHDA, CDR2 SQIVND (reference sequence).

This clonotype showed up just a few times. The chain links TRBV28 to TRBJ2-7; D unclear. Trimming removed 7 bases at V and 3 bases at J, with 10 bases between. Germline CDR1 MDHEN, CDR2 SYDVKM. The length of the CDR3 is 12 residues. DNA for the CDR3: TGTGCCAGCAAAGGCAGACTCTACGAGCAGTACTTC. Translating it yields CASKGRLYEQYF.

This clonotype has a count of ten or more. This chain links TRBV7-2 with TRBJ2-7; 9 nucleotides agree with TRBD2. From germline, CDR1 is SGHTA and CDR2 FQGNSA. V lost 5 bases to trimming and J lost 1 base; unmatched junction nucleotides: 12. CDR3 length: 17 amino acids. CDR3: CASSPNPGSGSSYEQYF. As DNA, the CDR3 is TGTGCCAGCAGCCCGAATCCAGGTAGCGGGAGTTCCTACGAGCAGTACTTC.